This TCR beta chain was identified in a study of identical twins. This clonotype was seen more than once but under ten times. A single record per CDR3 protein comes from TCRdb applying MiXCR to the 5' RACE reads. The data show some 760,000 distinct CDR3 sequences, around a sixth seen once. The data were also submitted as part of a second study, on T cells expressing NK-cell markers.

The sequence was collected from a woman between 18 and 29 years old in good health. The source material was PBMCs.

The DNA for the CDR3 is TGTGCCAGCAGCCACCTCTCTGGGGCCAACGTCCTGACTTTC. Amino acids: CASSHLSGANVLTF. The V and J genes are TRBV3-1 and TRBJ2-6; D gene ambiguous. The CDR3 has 14 residues. Germline loops: CDR1 LGHDT, CDR2 YNNKEL (reference sequence). V was cut by 3 bases and J by 0 bases, with 3 bases left in between.